This T cell receptor (beta chain) came from a study of control samples from healthy donors and cancer patients. Germline V gene lookup returns CDR1 LGHDT and CDR2 YNNKEL (reference sequence). V shed 2 bases and J shed 11 bases, with 21 bases lying between them. The CDR3 length is 15 residues. Assay: immunoSEQ multiplex PCR; the TCRdb copy retains only in-frame clones and omits some. The repertoire includes roughly 120,000 clones, roughly nine tenths of them detected once, and about 1% sits in the top ten. The V call is TRBV3-1 (or the pseudogene TRBV3-2), the J call TRBJ1-1; a possible D gene is TRBD1 (6 bases). Sequencing was performed on PBMCs. This receptor was obtained from a woman between 45 and 60 years old with colorectal cancer. Written as DNA, the CDR3 is TGTGCCAGCAGCCAATCGGCAGGGGTTGCGCGGGGGGCTTTCTTT. Translated, it gives CASSQSAGVARGAFF.